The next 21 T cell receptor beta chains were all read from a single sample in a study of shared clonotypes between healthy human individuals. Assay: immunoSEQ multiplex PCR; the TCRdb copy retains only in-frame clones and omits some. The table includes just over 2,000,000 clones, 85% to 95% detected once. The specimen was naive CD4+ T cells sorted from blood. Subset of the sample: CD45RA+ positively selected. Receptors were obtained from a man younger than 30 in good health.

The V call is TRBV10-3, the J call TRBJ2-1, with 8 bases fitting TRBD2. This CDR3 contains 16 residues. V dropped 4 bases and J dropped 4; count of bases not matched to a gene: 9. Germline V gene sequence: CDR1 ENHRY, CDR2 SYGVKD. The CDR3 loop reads CAISVGPGGRYNEQFF. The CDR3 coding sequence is TGTGCCATCAGTGTAGGCCCGGGGGGGAGGTACAATGAGCAGTTCTTC.

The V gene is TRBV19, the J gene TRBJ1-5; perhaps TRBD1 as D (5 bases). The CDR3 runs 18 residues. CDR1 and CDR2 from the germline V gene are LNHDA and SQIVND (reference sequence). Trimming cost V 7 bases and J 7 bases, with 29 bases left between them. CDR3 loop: CASTHPRDGVLHIQPQHF. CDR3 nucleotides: TGTGCCAGTACCCACCCCCGGGACGGAGTCCTACACATACAGCCCCAGCATTTT.

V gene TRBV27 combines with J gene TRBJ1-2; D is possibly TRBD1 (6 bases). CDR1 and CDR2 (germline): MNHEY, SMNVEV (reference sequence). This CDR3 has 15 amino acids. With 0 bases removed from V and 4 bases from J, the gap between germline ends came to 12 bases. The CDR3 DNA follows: TGTGCCAGCAGTTTATCTGTCCGGGGGCTCTATGGCTACACCTTC. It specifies CASSLSVRGLYGYTF.

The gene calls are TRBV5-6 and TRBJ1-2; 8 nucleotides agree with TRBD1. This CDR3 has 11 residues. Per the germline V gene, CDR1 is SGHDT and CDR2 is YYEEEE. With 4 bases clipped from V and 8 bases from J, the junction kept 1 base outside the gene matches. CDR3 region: CASSRQGGYTF. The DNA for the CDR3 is TGTGCCAGCAGCCGACAGGGGGGCTACACCTTC.

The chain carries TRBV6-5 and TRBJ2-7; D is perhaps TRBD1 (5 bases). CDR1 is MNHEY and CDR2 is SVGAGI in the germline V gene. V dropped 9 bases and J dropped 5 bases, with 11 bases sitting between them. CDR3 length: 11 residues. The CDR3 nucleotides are TGTGCCAGTTCGGCAGGGCACGAGCAGTACTTC. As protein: CASSAGHEQYF.

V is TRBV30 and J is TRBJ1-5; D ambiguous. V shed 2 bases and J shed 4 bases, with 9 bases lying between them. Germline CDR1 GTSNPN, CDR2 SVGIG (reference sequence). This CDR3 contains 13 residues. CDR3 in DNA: TGTGCCTGGAGTTTGGGGAAGAATCAGCCCCAGCATTTT. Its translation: CAWSLGKNQPQHF.

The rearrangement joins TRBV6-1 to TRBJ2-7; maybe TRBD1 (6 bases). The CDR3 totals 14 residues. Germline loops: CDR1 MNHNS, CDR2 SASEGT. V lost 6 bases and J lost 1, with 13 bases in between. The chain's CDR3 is CASRLQGPSYEQYF. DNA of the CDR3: TGTGCCAGCAGACTCCAGGGGCCTTCCTACGAGCAGTACTTC.

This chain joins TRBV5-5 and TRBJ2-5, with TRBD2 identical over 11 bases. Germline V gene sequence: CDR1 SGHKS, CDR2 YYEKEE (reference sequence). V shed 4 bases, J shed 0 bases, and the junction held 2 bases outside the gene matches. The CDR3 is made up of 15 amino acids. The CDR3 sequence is CASSRTSGHQETQYF. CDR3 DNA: TGTGCCAGCAGCCGGACTAGCGGGCACCAAGAGACCCAGTACTTC.

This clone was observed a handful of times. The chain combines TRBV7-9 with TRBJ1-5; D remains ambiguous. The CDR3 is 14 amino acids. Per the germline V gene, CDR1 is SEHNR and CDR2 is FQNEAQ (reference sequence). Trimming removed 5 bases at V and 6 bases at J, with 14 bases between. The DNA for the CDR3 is TGTGCCAGCAGCGACGAAGGTACCAGTCAGCCCCAGCATTTT. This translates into CASSDEGTSQPQHF.

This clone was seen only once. The CDR3 loop reads CASGQTLVSYEQYF. The CDR3 nucleotides are TGTGCCAGCGGCCAGACGCTCGTCTCCTACGAGCAGTACTTC. The chain joins TRBV6-1 to TRBJ2-7; D gene ambiguous. Deletions cut 8 bases from V and 0 bases from J, with 14 bases between. The CDR3 has 14 residues. CDR1 is MNHNS and CDR2 is SASEGT in the germline V gene.

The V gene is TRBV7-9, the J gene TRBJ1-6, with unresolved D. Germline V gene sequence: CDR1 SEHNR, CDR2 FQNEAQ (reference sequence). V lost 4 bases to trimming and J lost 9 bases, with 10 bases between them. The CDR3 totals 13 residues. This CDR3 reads CASSSEGGSPLHF. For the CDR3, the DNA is TGTGCCAGCAGCTCAGAAGGTGGTTCACCCCTCCACTTT.

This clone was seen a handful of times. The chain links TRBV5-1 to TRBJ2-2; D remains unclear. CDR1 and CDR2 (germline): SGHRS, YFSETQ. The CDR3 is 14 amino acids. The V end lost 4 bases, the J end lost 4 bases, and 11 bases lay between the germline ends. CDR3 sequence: CASSGRSGTGELFF. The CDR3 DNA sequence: TGCGCCAGCAGCGGAAGGAGTGGCACCGGGGAGCTGTTTTTT.

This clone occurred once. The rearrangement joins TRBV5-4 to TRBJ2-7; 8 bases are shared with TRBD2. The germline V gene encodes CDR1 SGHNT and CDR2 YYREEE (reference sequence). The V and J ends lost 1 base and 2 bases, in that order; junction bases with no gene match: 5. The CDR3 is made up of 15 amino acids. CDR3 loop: CASSLLGTRPYEQYF. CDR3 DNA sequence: TGTGCCAGCAGCTTGTTAGGGACTAGACCCTACGAGCAGTACTTC.

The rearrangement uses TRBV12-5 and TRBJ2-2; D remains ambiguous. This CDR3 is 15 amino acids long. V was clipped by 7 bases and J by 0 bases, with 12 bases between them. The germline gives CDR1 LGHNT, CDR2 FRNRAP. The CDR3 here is CASEDARANTGELFF. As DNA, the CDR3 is TGTGCTAGTGAGGATGCGCGAGCGAACACCGGGGAGCTGTTTTTT. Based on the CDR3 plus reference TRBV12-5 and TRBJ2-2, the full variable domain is DARVTQTPRHKVTEMGQEVTMRCQPILGHNTVFWYRQTMMQGLELLAYFRNRAPLDDSGMPKDRFSAEMPDATLATLKIQPSEPRDSAVYFCASEDARANTGELFFGEGSRLTVL.

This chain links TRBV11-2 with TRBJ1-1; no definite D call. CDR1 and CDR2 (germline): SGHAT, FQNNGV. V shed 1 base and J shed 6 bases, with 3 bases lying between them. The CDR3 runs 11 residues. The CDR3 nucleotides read TGTGCCAGCAGCTTAGTCGCTGAAGCTTTCTTT. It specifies CASSLVAEAFF. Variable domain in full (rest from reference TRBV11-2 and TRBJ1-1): EAGVAQSPRYKIIEKRQSVAFWCNPISGHATLYWYQQILGQGPKLLIQFQNNGVVDDSQLPKDRFSAERLKGVDSTLKIQPAKLEDSAVYLCASSLVAEAFFGQGTRLTVV.

CDR3: CASSLTSGTNYEQYF. DNA of the CDR3: TGTGCCAGCAGCTTAACTAGCGGGACCAACTACGAGCAGTACTTC. The V gene is TRBV11-2, the J gene TRBJ2-7; 10 bases are shared with TRBD2. CDR1 is SGHAT, CDR2 FQNNGV, per germline. V trimming: 2 bases; J trimming: 3 bases; junction bases outside the gene matches: 4. The CDR3 is 15 amino acids.

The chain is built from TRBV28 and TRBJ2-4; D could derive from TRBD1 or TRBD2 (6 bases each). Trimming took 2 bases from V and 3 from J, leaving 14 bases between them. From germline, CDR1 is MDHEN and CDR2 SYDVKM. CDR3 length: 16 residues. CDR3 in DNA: TGTGCCAGCAGTTTAGTAGGGGGGTACGACAAAAACATTCAGTACTTC. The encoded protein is CASSLVGGYDKNIQYF.

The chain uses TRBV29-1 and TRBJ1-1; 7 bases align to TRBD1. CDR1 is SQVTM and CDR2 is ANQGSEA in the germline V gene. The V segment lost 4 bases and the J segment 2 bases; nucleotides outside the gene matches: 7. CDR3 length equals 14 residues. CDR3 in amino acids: CSVARGAQNTEAFF. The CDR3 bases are TGCAGCGTTGCCAGGGGGGCCCAAAACACTGAAGCTTTCTTT.

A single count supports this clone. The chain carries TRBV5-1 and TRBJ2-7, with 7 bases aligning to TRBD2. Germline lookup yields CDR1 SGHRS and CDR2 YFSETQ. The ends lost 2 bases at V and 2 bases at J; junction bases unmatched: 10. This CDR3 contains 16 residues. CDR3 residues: CASSFDTAGAPYEQYF. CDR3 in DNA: TGCGCCAGCAGCTTCGACACGGCGGGAGCCCCCTACGAGCAGTACTTC.

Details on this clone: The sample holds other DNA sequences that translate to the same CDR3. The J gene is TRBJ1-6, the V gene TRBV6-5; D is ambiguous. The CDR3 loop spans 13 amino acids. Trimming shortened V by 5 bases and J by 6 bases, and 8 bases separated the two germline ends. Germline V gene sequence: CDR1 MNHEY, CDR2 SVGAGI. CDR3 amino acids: CASSPGGNSPLHF. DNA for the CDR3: TGTGCCAGCAGTCCGGGAGGTAATTCACCCCTCCACTTT.

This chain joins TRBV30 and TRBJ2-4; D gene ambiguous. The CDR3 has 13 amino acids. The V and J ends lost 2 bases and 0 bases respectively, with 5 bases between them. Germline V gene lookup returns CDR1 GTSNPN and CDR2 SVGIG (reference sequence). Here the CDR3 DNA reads TGTGCCTGGAGTATGGGAGCCAAAAACATTCAGTACTTC. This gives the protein CAWSMGAKNIQYF.